This T cell receptor beta chain was sequenced during a study of tumor T cells in aggressive B-cell lymphoma. Clones were sequenced by immunoSEQ multiplex PCR, and TCRdb holds only the in-frame ones, with some missing. The sample has 5,700 or so clones; about 68% are singletons. Looked up from germline, CDR1 is SGHTA and CDR2 is FQGNSA. Germline trimming cut 2 bases from V and 0 bases from J; bases unmatched to any gene: 4. The CDR3 is 16 amino acids. The rearrangement uses TRBV7-2 and TRBJ2-3, with 8 bases matching TRBD2. The sequence came from an adult with diffuse large B cell lymphoma. Material for sequencing was tumor tissue. The CDR3 region is CASSLRAGVSTDTQYF. The CDR3 region has the DNA TGTGCCAGCAGCTTAAGAGCGGGAGTCAGCACAGATACGCAGTATTTT.